The TCR beta chain under discussion was sequenced for a study of STAT3 mutations in large granular lymphocyte leukemia. The method was immunoSEQ multiplex PCR; TCRdb's version includes in-frame clones alone and lacks a portion of them. The sample carries approximately 22,000 clones, less than 95% recorded once. Regarding the study as a whole: Every T-LGLL patient had at least one immunodominant TCRbeta clonotype.

Of note for this clone: As yet, its antigen is unknown.

Per germline, CDR1 GTSNPN and CDR2 SVGIG (reference sequence). This CDR3 region has 13 residues. Trimming stripped 2 bases from V and 2 bases from J, with 10 bases between. The sample was peripheral blood mononuclear cells. The chain links TRBV30 to TRBJ2-7; no clear D. The clonotype comes from a man aged 40-55 years with T-cell large granular lymphocyte leukemia. Some clones in this sample may be carry-over from other donors' samples. Here the CDR3 DNA reads TGTGCCTGGAGTAAAGCAGAAACCTACGAGCAGTACTTC. Its translation: CAWSKAETYEQYF.